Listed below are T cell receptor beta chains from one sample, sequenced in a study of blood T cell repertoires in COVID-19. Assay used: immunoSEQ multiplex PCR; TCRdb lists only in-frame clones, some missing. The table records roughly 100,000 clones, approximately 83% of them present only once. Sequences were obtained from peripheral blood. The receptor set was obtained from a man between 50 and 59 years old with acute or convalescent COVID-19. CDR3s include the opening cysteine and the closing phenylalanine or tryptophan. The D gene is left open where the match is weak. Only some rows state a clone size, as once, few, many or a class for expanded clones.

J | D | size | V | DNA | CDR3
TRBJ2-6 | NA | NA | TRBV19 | TGTGCCAGTAGTATTATATCGGGTGCTGGGGCCAACGTCCTGACTTTC | CASSIISGAGANVLTF
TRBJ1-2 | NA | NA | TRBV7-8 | TGTGCCAGCAGCTCCAGAGGAAACTATGGCTACACCTTC | CASSSRGNYGYTF
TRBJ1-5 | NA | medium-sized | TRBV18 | TGTGCCAGCTCACATAGTACCTATAGCAATCAGCCCCAGCATTTT | CASSHSTYSNQPQHF
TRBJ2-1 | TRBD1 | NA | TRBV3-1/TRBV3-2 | TGTGCCAGCAGCCAAGTCAGACAGGGGCTGGAGCAGTTCTTC | CASSQVRQGLEQFF
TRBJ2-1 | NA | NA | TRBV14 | TGTGCCAGCAGCCAAGTGGGCTACCAGGGTGAGCAGTTCTTC | CASSQVGYQGEQFF
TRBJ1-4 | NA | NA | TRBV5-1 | TGCGCCAGCAGCTCTGGAGCGGGGGCCGGCTTTGAAAAACTGTTTTTT | CASSSGAGAGFEKLFF
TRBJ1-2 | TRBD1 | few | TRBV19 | TGTGCCAGTAGCACCGGACAGGAGGACTATGGCTACACCTTC | CASSTGQEDYGYTF
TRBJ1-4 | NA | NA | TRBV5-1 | TGCGCCAGCAGCATCACAGGGCGGCGGGATGAAAAACTGTTTTTT | CASSITGRRDEKLFF
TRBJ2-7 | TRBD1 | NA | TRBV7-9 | TGTGCCAGCAGCTTCACCGGGACAGGGGGTGGGAGTGAGCAGTACTTC | CASSFTGTGGGSEQYF
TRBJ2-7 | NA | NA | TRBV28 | TGTGCCAGCAGTTTTGCTGGGGCTGCCTACGAGCAGTACTTC | CASSFAGAAYEQYF
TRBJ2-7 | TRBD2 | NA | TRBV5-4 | TGTGCCAGCAGCTCCGGGACTAGCCTCTACGAGCAGTACTTC | CASSSGTSLYEQYF
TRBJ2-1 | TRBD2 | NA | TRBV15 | TGTGCCACCAGCAGAGGCGGGAGTTTCAGATTAAACAATGAGCAGTTCTTC | CATSRGGSFRLNNEQFF
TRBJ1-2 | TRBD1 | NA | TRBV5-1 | TGCGCCAGCAGCTTGGGCTACTACAGGGGAAACTATGGCTACACCTTC | CASSLGYYRGNYGYTF
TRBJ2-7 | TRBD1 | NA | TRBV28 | TGTGCCAGCAGATTAACAGGGGGCCGGGGCGAGCAGTACTTC | CASRLTGGRGEQYF
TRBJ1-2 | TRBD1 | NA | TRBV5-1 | TGCGCCAGCAGCTTGAGGGACAGGGGGGACTATGGCTACACCTTC | CASSLRDRGDYGYTF
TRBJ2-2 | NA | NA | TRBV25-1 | TGTGCCAGCAGGGGCGCCGGGGAGCTGTTTTTT | CASRGAGELFF
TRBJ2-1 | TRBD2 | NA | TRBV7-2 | TGTGCCAGCAGCTTAGTAGCGGGAAAGGACGATGAGCAGTTCTTC | CASSLVAGKDDEQFF
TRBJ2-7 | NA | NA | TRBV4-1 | TGCGCCAGCAGCCAAAAAGGGGGGGATTACTACGAGCAGTACTTC | CASSQKGGDYYEQYF
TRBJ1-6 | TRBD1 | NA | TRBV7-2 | TGTGCCAGCAGCGAGGGGGCAGGGTATAATTCACCCCTCCACTTT | CASSEGAGYNSPLHF
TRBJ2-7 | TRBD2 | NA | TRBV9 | TGTGCCAGCAGCGTAGGCCGCAGGACTAGCGGGAGCTACGAGCAGTACTTC | CASSVGRRTSGSYEQYF
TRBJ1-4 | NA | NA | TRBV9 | TGTGCCAGTACCCGAGGGAGGAATGCAACTAATGAAAAACTGTTTTTT | CASTRGRNATNEKLFF
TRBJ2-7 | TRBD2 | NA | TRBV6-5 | TGTGCCAGCAGTTACTCAGCGGGACTCTACGAGCAGTACTTC | CASSYSAGLYEQYF
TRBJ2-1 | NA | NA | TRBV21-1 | TGTGCCAGCAGCAAAGCGGGGAGATCCTACAATGAGCAGTTCTTC | CASSKAGRSYNEQFF
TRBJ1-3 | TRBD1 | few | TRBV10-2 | TGCGCCAGCAGGGGGACAGGGGGCTCTGGAAACACCATATATTTT | CASRGTGGSGNTIYF
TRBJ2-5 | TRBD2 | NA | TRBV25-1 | TGTGCCAGCAGTGAGGGACTAGCGGACTTGGAGACCCAGTACTTC | CASSEGLADLETQYF
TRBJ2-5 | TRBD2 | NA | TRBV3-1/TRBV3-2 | TGTGCCAGCAGCCGCACTAGCGCCCAAGAGACCCAGTACTTC | CASSRTSAQETQYF
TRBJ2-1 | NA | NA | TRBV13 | TGTGCCAGCAGCACAGACAAGAGCTCCTACAATGAGCAGTTCTTC | CASSTDKSSYNEQFF
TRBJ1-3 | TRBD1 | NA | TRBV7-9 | TGTGCCAGCAGCGCCCGACAGGGGCCCGGGAACACCATATATTTT | CASSARQGPGNTIYF
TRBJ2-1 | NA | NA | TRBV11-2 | TGTGCCAGCAGCAGAAACCGGGCCTACAATGAGCAGTTCTTC | CASSRNRAYNEQFF
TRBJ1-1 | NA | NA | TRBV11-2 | TGTGCCAGCAGCTTAGAGTCTCGCCCAGGGGCTTTCTTT | CASSLESRPGAFF
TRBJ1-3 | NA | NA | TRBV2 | TGTGCCAGCAGTGATCAGTTGGTATTCGGAAACACCATATATTTT | CASSDQLVFGNTIYF
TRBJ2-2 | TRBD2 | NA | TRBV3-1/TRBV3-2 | TGTGCCAGCAAAGGACTAGCGGGAATAGGCGGGGAGCTGTTTTTT | CASKGLAGIGGELFF
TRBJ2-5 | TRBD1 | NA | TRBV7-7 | TGTGCTAGCAGCACGCGACGGGACAGGGATGAGACCCAGTACTTC | CASSTRRDRDETQYF
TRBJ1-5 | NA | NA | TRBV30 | TGTGCCTGGAGTTCCCCCCCCGGGACCCAGCATTTT | CAWSSPPGTQHF
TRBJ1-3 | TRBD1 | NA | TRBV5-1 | TGCGCCAGCAGCACAGCCCCAGGGGGCACTGGAAACACCATATATTTT | CASSTAPGGTGNTIYF
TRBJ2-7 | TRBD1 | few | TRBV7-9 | TGTGCCAGCAGCCGTAGGGTTCGGGACAGCTACGAGCAGTACTTC | CASSRRVRDSYEQYF